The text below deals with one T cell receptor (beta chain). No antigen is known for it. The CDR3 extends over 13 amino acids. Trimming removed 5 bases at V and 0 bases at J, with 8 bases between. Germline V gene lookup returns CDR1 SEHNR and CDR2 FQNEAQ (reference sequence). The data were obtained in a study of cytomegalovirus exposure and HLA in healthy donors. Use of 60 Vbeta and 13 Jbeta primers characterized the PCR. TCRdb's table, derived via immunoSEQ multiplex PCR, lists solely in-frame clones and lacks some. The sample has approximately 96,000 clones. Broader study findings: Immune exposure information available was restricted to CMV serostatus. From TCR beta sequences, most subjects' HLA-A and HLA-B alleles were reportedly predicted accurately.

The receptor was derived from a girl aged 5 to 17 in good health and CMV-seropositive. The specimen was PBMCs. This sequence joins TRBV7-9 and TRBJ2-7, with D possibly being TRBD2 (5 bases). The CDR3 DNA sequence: TGTGCCAGCAGCCTACGGGACTCCTACGAGCAGTACTTC. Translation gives CASSLRDSYEQYF.